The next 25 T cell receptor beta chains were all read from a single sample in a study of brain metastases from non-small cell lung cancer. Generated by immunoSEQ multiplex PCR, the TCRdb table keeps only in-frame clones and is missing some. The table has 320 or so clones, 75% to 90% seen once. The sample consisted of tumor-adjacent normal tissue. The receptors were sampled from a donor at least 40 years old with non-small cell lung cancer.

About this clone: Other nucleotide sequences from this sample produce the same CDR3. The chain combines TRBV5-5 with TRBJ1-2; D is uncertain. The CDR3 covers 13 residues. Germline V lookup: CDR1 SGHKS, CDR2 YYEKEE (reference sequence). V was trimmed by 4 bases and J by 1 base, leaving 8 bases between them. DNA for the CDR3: TGTGCCAGCAGCCCTGACCTTAACTATGGCTACACCTTC. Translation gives CASSPDLNYGYTF.

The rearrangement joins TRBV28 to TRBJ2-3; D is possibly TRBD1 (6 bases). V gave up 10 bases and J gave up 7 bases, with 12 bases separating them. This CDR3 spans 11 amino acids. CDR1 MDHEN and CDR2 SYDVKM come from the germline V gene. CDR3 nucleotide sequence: TGTGCCATCAGGGGCGGAAATACGCAGTATTTT. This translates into CAIRGGNTQYF.

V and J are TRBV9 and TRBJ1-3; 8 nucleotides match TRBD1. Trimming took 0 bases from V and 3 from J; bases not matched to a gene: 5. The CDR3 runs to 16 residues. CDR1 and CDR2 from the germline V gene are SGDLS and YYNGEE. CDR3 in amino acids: CASSVEAGGGGNTIYF. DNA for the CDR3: TGTGCCAGCAGCGTAGAGGCAGGGGGCGGTGGAAACACCATATATTTT.

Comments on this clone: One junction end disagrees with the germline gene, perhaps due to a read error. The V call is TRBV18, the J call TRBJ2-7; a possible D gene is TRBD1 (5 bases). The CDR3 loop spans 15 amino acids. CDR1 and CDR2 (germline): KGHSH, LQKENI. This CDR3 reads CANSPTSDTDYEQYF. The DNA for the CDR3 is TGTGCCAACTCACCCACTTCGGACACCGACTACGAGCAGTACTTC.

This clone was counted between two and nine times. The CDR3 DNA reads TGTGCCAGCAGCCAGGGGAGGGTACCCTACGAGCAGTACTTC. Translating gives CASSQGRVPYEQYF. The chain joins TRBV7-9 to TRBJ2-7; D possibly corresponds to TRBD2 (7 bases). Germline CDR1 and CDR2: SEHNR and FQNEAQ (reference sequence). This CDR3 is built from 14 residues. Trimming took off 5 bases at V and 2 bases at J, with 13 bases between the two ends.

The CDR3 DNA is TGCGCCAGCAGCCAAGAACGAGCACCGCCGTATGGCTACACCTTC. It is translated as CASSQERAPPYGYTF. The V call is TRBV4-3, the J call TRBJ1-2; D remains ambiguous. Trimming shortened V by 0 bases and J by 5 bases, and 13 bases separated the two germline ends. The germline V gene encodes CDR1 LGHNA and CDR2 YSLEER. The length of the CDR3 is 15 residues.

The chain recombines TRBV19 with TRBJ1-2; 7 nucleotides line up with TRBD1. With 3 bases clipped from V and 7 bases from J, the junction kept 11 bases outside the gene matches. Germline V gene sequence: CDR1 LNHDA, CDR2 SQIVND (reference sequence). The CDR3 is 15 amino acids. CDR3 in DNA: TGTGCCAGTAGTATCGCCTCGTTGTCAGGGGGTGGCTACACCTTC. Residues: CASSIASLSGGGYTF.

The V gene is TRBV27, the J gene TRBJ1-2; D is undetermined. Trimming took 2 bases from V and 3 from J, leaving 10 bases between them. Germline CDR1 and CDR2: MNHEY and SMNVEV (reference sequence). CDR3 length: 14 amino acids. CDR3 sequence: CASSLTSGHYGYTF. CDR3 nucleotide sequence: TGTGCCAGCAGTTTAACTTCCGGCCACTATGGCTACACCTTC.

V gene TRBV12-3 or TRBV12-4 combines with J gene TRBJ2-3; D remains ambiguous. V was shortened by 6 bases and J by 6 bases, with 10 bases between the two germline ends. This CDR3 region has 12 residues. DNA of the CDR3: TGTGCCAGCAGCCCCTTTTTGGATACGCAGTATTTT. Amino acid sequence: CASSPFLDTQYF.

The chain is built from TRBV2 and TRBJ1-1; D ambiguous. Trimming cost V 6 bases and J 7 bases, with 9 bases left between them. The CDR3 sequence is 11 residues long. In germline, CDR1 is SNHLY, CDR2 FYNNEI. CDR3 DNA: TGTGCCAGCAGCATCGCAGATGAAGCTTTCTTT. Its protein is CASSIADEAFF.

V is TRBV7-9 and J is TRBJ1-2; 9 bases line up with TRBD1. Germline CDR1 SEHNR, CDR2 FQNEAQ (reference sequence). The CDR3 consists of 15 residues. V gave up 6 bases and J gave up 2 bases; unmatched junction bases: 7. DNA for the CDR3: TGTGCCAGCAGGACTGGACAGGGGACAAACTATGGCTACACCTTC. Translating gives CASRTGQGTNYGYTF.

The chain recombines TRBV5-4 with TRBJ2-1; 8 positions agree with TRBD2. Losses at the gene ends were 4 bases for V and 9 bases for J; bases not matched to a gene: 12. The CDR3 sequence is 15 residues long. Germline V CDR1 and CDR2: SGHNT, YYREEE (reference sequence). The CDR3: CASSRLSGAFGEQFF. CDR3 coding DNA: TGTGCCAGCAGCCGCCTTAGCGGGGCATTCGGTGAGCAGTTCTTC. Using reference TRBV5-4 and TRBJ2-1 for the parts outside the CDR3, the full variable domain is ETGVTQSPTHLIKTRGQQVTLRCSSQSGHNTVSWYQQALGQGPQFIFQYYREEENGRGNFPPRFSGLQFPNYSSELNVNALELDDSALYLCASSRLSGAFGEQFFGPGTRLTVL.

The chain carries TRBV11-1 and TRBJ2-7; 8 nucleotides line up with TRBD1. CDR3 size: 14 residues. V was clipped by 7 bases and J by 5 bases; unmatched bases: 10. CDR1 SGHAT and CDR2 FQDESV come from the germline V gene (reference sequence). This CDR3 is CASKPGQVTNEQYF. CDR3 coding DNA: TGTGCCAGCAAACCGGGACAGGTGACAAACGAGCAGTACTTC.

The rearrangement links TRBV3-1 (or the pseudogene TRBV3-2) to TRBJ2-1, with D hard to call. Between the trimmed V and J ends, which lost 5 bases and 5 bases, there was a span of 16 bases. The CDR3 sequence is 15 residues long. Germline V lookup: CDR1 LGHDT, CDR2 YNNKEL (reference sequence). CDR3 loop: CASSGLAPIDNEQFF. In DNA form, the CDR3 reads TGTGCCAGCAGCGGGCTCGCTCCCATTGACAATGAGCAGTTCTTC.

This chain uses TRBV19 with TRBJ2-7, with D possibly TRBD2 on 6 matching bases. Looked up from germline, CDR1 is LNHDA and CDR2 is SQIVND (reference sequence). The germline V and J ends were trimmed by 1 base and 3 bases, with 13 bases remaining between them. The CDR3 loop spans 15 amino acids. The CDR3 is CASSIVEGLIYEQYF. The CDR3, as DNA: TGTGCCAGTAGTATAGTAGAGGGACTGATCTACGAGCAGTACTTC.

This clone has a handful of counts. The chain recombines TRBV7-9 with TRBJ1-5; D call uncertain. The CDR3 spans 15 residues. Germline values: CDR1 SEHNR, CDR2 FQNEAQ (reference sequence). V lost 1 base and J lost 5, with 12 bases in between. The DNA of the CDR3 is TGTGCCAGCAGCTTAGACCACCCGGGCGATCAGCCCCAGCATTTT. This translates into CASSLDHPGDQPQHF.

CDR3 region: CASSNMGSGANVLTF. For the CDR3, the DNA is TGTGCCAGTAGCAATATGGGCTCTGGGGCCAACGTCCTGACTTTC. The rearrangement joins TRBV19 to TRBJ2-6; D not resolved. V lost 6 bases to trimming and J lost 0 bases, with 9 bases between them. Germline values: CDR1 LNHDA, CDR2 SQIVND (reference sequence). The CDR3 loop spans 15 amino acids. The whole variable domain, remainder taken from reference TRBV19 and TRBJ2-6, is DGGITQSPKYLFRKEGQNVTLSCEQNLNHDAMYWYRQDPGQGLRLIYYSQIVNDFQKGDIAEGYSVSREKKESFPLTVTSAQKNPTAFYLCASSNMGSGANVLTFGAGSRLTVL.

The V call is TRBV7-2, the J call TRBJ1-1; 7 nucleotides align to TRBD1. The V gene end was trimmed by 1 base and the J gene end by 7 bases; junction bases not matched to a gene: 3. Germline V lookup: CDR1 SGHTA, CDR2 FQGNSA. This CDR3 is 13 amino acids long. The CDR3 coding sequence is TGTGCCAGCAGCTTAGACAGGGGTGGTGAAGCTTTCTTT. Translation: CASSLDRGGEAFF.

CDR3: CASRTRQSLEAGANVLIF. CDR3 sequence (DNA): TGTGCAAGTCGCACTCGACAGTCTTTAGAGGCTGGGGCCAACGTCCTGATTTTC. The rearrangement uses TRBV12-2 and TRBJ2-6; TRBD1 reflects the table's D call only, with no check against the DNA. TRBV12-2 is a pseudogene locus. This CDR3 region has 18 residues.

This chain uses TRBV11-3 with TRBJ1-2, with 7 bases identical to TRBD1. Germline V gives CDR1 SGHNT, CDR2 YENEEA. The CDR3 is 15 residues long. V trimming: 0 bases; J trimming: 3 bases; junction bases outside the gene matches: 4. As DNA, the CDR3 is TGTGCCAGCAGCTTAGAACAGGGGAGCGACTATGGCTACACCTTC. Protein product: CASSLEQGSDYGYTF.

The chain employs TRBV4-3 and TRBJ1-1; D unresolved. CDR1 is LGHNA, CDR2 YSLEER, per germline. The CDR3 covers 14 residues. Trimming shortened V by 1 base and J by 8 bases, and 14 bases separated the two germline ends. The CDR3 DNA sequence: TGCGCCAGCAGCCAAGGTGACCGGGTGGGAGAAGCTTTCTTT. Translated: CASSQGDRVGEAFF.

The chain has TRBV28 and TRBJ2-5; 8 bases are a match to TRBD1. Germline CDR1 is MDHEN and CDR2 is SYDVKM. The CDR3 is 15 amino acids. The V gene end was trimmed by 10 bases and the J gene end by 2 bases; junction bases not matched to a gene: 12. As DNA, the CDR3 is TGTGCCACCAAGACAGGGGATGGACGGCAAGAGACCCAGTACTTC. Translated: CATKTGDGRQETQYF.

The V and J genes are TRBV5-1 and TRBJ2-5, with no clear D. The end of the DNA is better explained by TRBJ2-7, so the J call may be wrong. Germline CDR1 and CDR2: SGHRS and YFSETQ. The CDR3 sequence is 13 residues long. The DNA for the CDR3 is TGCGCCAGCAGCCTTGACGGCTGCTACGAGCAGTACTTC. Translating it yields CASSLDGCYEQYF.

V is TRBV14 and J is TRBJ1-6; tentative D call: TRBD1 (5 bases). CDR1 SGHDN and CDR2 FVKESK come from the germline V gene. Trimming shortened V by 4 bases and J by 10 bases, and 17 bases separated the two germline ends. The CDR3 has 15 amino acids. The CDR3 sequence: CASSPDPVGRSPLHF. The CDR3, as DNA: TGTGCCAGCAGCCCCGACCCGGTGGGACGATCACCCCTCCACTTT.

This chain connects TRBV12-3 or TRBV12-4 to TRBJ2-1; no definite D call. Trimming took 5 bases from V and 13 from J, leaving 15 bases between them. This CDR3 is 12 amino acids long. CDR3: CASSPPLMDQFF. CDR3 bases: TGTGCCAGCAGTCCACCCTTGATGGATCAGTTCTTC.